The 8 T cell receptor beta chains below come from one sample, sequenced in a study of T cell repertoires in cytomegalovirus infection. TCRdb re-called the reads through MiXCR, storing one row per CDR3 protein. This table holds 130,000 or so distinct CDR3 sequences, roughly 6% found once. Source material: PBMCs. Source of these receptors: a human donor in good health (CMV status not recorded). Some clones in this sample may be carry-over from other donors' samples.

This clonotype has just a few counts. The V gene is TRBV20-1, the J gene TRBJ2-1; D gene uncertain. The CDR3 extends over 15 amino acids. Per germline, CDR1 DFQATT and CDR2 SNEGSKA (reference sequence). With 3 bases removed from V and 4 bases from J, the gap between germline ends came to 16 bases. The CDR3 spells CSASEAYSEYNEQFF. The CDR3, as DNA: TGCAGTGCTAGTGAGGCCTACTCTGAATACAATGAGCAGTTCTTC.

Many counts were recorded for this clonotype. The chain carries TRBV7-2 and TRBJ2-7; TRBD2 aligns across 9 bases. CDR3 length: 15 residues. In germline, CDR1 is SGHTA, CDR2 FQGNSA. V shed 5 bases and J 6 bases; nucleotides not matched to a gene: 11. The CDR3 nucleotides are TGTGCCAGCAGCCGGACGCGGGGGGGCCGGTTCGAGCAGTACTTC. Its translation is CASSRTRGGRFEQYF.

This clonotype was counted at least ten times. The rearrangement uses TRBV19 and TRBJ1-5; tentative D call: TRBD1 (6 bases). Germline values: CDR1 LNHDA, CDR2 SQIVND (reference sequence). The ends were cut back, 0 bases at V and 7 bases at J, with 16 bases in the middle. The length of the CDR3 is 16 residues. The CDR3 region is CASSIEATQGGQPQHF. CDR3 DNA: TGTGCCAGTAGTATAGAAGCGACACAAGGGGGGCAGCCCCAGCATTTT.

This clonotype was seen many times. The V call is TRBV7-3, the J call TRBJ1-2; D call uncertain. The CDR3 covers 15 residues. Looked up from germline, CDR1 is SGHTA and CDR2 is FQGTGA. V was trimmed by 4 bases and J by 5 bases, leaving 17 bases between them. Here the CDR3 DNA reads TGTGCCAGCAGCTCGACCGCCGGGAGCCCGTATGGCTACACCTTC. Translation: CASSSTAGSPYGYTF.

This clonotype was detected many times. This chain joins TRBV2 and TRBJ1-5; D uncertain. Trimming pared 1 base from V and 4 bases from J, leaving 11 bases between. The CDR3 totals 15 residues. From germline, CDR1 is SNHLY and CDR2 FYNNEI. The CDR3 protein is CASSEETGENQPQHF. CDR3 bases: TGTGCCAGCAGTGAAGAGACGGGAGAGAATCAGCCCCAGCATTTT.

The rearrangement joins TRBV12-3 or TRBV12-4 to TRBJ1-5; tentatively, D is TRBD1 (6 bases). The CDR3 sequence is 15 residues long. V lost 4 bases, J lost 8 bases, and 18 bases lay in between. The DNA of the CDR3 is TGTGCCAGCAGTTCCCCAATGACAGGTGGCGAGCCCCAGCATTTT. This codes for CASSSPMTGGEPQHF.

This clonotype was recorded at least ten times. The CDR3 here is CATWTPYYYEQYF. The CDR3 nucleotides are TGTGCTACCTGGACCCCATACTACTACGAGCAGTACTTC. The chain is built from TRBV12-5 and TRBJ2-7; D remains unclear. Trimming cost V 10 bases and J 3 bases, with 16 bases left between them. The CDR3 is 13 residues long. In germline, CDR1 is LGHNT, CDR2 FRNRAP. The complete variable domain, with remaining parts taken from reference TRBV12-5 and TRBJ2-7, reads DARVTQTPRHKVTEMGQEVTMRCQPILGHNTVFWYRQTMMQGLELLAYFRNRAPLDDSGMPKDRFSAEMPDATLATLKIQPSEPRDSAVYFCATWTPYYYEQYFGPGTRLTVT.

Ten or more counts support this clonotype. The V call is TRBV3-1, the J call TRBJ1-5; D is ambiguous. V gave up 0 bases and J gave up 4 bases, with 10 bases separating them. Germline V gives CDR1 LGHDT, CDR2 YNNKEL (reference sequence). The CDR3 runs to 15 residues. The CDR3 coding sequence is TGTGCCAGCAGCCAAGATTGGTCTTCAAATCAGCCCCAGCATTTT. Amino acid sequence: CASSQDWSSNQPQHF.